This T cell receptor (beta chain) originates from a study of identifying expanded T cells in peripheral blood. Study-wide results and caveats: Variance in clone template counts between approximately two-week samples significantly increased with total template count across all healthy donors. Differentially abundant clones: around 1.1 between replicates, 16.4 at about 13 days, around 19 at four.

On this clone itself: Its specificity is not known.

Collection occurred without any documented infections or immune events in donors. The CDR3 runs 16 residues. The germline V gene has CDR1 SGHAT and CDR2 FQNNGV. V dropped 8 bases and J dropped 4 bases, with 21 bases sitting between them. Only in-frame clones appear in the TCRdb table, and some are missing; sequencing was by immunoSEQ multiplex PCR. The sample records 100,000 to 150,000 clones, 84% being singletons. The sample was blood. The gene calls are TRBV11-2 and TRBJ2-1; D might be TRBD1 or TRBD2, each matching 5 bases. This TCR was recovered from a person between 18 and 75 years old in good health. CDR3 in DNA: TGTGCCAGCGAAACAAAGAGGGACGCGGCTTACAATGAGCAGTTCTTC. It translates to CASETKRDAAYNEQFF.